The 12 T cell receptor beta chains given below trace back to one sample, sequenced in a study of cytomegalovirus exposure and HLA in healthy donors. PCR was performed using 60 Vbeta and 13 Jbeta primers. Clones were sequenced by immunoSEQ multiplex PCR, and TCRdb holds only the in-frame ones, with some missing. The table has approximately 160,000 clones, 60% to 85% seen once. The sequenced sample consisted of PBMCs. Every receptor here comes from a woman aged 45-65 years in good health and CMV-seropositive.

CDR3 residues: CASSLGQRGEAFF. Here the CDR3 DNA reads TGCGCCAGCAGCTTGGGCCAGCGGGGGGAAGCTTTCTTT. The rearrangement links TRBV5-1 to TRBJ1-1; a possible D gene is TRBD1 (5 bases). This CDR3 contains 13 residues. Per germline, CDR1 SGHRS and CDR2 YFSETQ. Trimming left V 0 bases short and J 8 bases short, with 11 bases between.

This clone was seen once. This rearrangement joins TRBV7-8 to TRBJ2-5; maybe TRBD1 (6 bases). In germline, CDR1 is SGHVS, CDR2 FQNEAQ. There are 14 residues in the CDR3. Trimming stripped 0 bases from V and 7 bases from J, with 12 bases between. The CDR3 coding sequence is TGTGCCAGCAGCTTAGCGGCCCCGACAGGGACCCAGTACTTC. Translation gives CASSLAAPTGTQYF.

The rearrangement uses TRBV5-6 and TRBJ2-6, with D perhaps TRBD1 (5 bases). The length of the CDR3 is 15 residues. The V gene's germline CDR1 is SGHDT and CDR2 YYEEEE. Between the trimmed V and J ends, which lost 5 bases and 2 bases, there was a span of 11 bases. The CDR3 reads CASRSTEAGANVLTF. In DNA, the CDR3 is TGTGCCAGCAGATCGACAGAGGCTGGGGCCAACGTCCTGACTTTC.

This chain connects TRBV5-1 to TRBJ2-7; maybe TRBD1 (5 bases). CDR1 is SGHRS, CDR2 YFSETQ, per germline. Trimming removed 3 bases from V and 2 bases from J, with 15 bases in between. The length of the CDR3 is 15 residues. The CDR3 sequence: CASSSKTGVTYEQYF. CDR3 coding DNA: TGCGCCAGCAGCTCTAAAACAGGAGTGACCTACGAGCAGTACTTC.

The CDR3 protein is CASSLSPETGTEAFF. The DNA of the CDR3 is TGTGCCAGCAGTTTATCTCCGGAAACGGGCACTGAAGCTTTCTTT. V is TRBV27 and J is TRBJ1-1; D is uncertain. The CDR3 loop spans 15 amino acids. Germline CDR1 reads MNHEY; CDR2 reads SMNVEV (reference sequence). V was cut by 0 bases and J by 4 bases, with 12 bases left in between.

CDR3 sequence reads: CASSTTGTGGSEQFF. In nucleotides, the CDR3 is TGTGCCAGTAGTACCACCGGGACAGGGGGCAGTGAGCAGTTCTTC. The chain employs TRBV19 and TRBJ2-1; TRBD1 matches at 12 bases. Trimming removed 4 bases from V and 9 bases from J; junction bases left unmatched: 7. This CDR3 has 15 residues. Germline assignment: CDR1 LNHDA and CDR2 SQIVND (reference sequence).

The J gene is TRBJ2-5, the V gene TRBV11-2, with TRBD2 matching 7 bases. The CDR3 extends over 15 amino acids. The V gene's germline CDR1 is SGHAT and CDR2 FQNNGV. V was pared by 5 bases and J by 2 bases, with 8 bases of the junction left unmatched. The CDR3 DNA sequence: TGTGCCAGCAGCCTCGGGCGGGAGATTCAAGAGACCCAGTACTTC. Protein: CASSLGREIQETQYF.

The gene calls are TRBV29-1 and TRBJ2-5, with TRBD2 identical over 7 bases. This CDR3 region has 13 residues. V lost 6 bases, J lost 4 bases, and 8 bases stayed unmatched. Germline V gives CDR1 SQVTM, CDR2 ANQGSEA. The CDR3 region is CSVRLGGGETQYF. The DNA for the CDR3 is TGCAGCGTCCGGCTCGGCGGGGGAGAGACCCAGTACTTC.

This CDR3 reads CASSSYGFYGYTF. The CDR3 nucleotides read TGTGCCAGCAGCTCTTATGGCTTCTATGGCTACACCTTC. The J gene is TRBJ1-2, the V gene TRBV7-2; D remains unclear. Germline V lookup: CDR1 SGHTA, CDR2 FQGNSA. V shed 4 bases and J shed 4 bases, with 10 bases lying between them. The CDR3 is made up of 13 amino acids.

J is TRBJ2-3 and V is TRBV9; 10 bases fit TRBD2. Per germline, CDR1 SGDLS and CDR2 YYNGEE. V was pared by 0 bases and J by 2 bases, with 3 bases of the junction left unmatched. This CDR3 has 16 residues. CDR3 amino acids: CASSVAAGGITDTQYF. The CDR3 DNA sequence: TGTGCCAGCAGCGTAGCAGCGGGGGGGATCACAGATACGCAGTATTTT.

The chain carries TRBV5-1 and TRBJ2-1; 11 bases are a match to TRBD2. V shed 5 bases and J 5 bases; nucleotides not matched to a gene: 3. The CDR3 spans 14 residues. CDR1 is SGHRS, CDR2 YFSETQ, per germline. The CDR3 DNA reads as TGCGCCAGCAGACTAGCGGGGGAGGACAATGAGCAGTTCTTC. Translation gives CASRLAGEDNEQFF.

The rearrangement joins TRBV2 to TRBJ1-5, with D unresolved. Between the trimmed V and J ends, which lost 4 bases and 10 bases, there was a span of 14 bases. Germline CDR1 and CDR2: SNHLY and FYNNEI. The CDR3 extends over 13 amino acids. CDR3 nucleotides: TGTGCCAGCAGTGGGGCAGCCCTCTTCCCCCAGCATTTT. Translation gives CASSGAALFPQHF.